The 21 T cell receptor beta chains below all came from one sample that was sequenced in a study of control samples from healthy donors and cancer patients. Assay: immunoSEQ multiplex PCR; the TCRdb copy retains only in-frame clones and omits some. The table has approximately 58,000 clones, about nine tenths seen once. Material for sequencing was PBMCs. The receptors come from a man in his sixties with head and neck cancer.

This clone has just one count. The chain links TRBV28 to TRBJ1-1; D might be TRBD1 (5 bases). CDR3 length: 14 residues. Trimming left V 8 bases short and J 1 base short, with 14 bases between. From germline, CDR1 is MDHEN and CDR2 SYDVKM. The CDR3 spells CASVGPGQNTEAFF. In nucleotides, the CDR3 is TGTGCCAGCGTAGGTCCCGGACAGAACACTGAAGCTTTCTTT.

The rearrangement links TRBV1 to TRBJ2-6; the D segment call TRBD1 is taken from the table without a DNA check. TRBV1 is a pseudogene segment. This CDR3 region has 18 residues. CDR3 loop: CTSSQGQGECSGANVLTF. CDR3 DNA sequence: TGCACCAGCAGCCAAGGACAGGGGGAATGCTCTGGGGCCAACGTCCTGACTTTC.

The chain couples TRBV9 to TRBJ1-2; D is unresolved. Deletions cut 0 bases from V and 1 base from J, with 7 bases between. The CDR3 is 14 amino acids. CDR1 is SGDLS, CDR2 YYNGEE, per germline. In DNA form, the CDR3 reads TGTGCCAGCAGCGTAGGTGGTAATAACTATGGCTACACCTTC. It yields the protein CASSVGGNNYGYTF.

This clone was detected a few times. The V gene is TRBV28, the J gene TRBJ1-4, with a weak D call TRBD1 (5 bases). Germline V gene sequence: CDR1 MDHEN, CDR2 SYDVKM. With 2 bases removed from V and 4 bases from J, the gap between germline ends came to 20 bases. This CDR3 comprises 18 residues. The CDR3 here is CASSLGRGRGDGNEKLFF. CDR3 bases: TGTGCCAGCAGTTTAGGGCGGGGACGGGGTGACGGTAATGAAAAACTGTTTTTT.

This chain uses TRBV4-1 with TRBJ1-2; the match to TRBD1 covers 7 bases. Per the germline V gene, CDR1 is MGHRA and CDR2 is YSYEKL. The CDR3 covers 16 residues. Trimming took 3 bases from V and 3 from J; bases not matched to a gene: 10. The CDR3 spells CASSHARDREDYGYTF. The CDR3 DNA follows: TGCGCCAGCAGCCACGCCCGTGACAGGGAGGACTATGGCTACACCTTC.

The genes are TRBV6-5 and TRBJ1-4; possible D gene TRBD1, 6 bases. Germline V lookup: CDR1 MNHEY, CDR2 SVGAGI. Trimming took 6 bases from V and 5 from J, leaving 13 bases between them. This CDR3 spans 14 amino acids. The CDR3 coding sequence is TGTGCCAGCAGACTACAGGGCAGCAATGAAAAACTGTTTTTT. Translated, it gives CASRLQGSNEKLFF.

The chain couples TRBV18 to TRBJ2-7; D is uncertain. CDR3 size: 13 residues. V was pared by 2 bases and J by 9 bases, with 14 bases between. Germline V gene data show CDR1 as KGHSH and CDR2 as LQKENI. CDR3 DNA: TGTGCCAGCTCACCAAGCGCACAGCCAGTGCAGTACTTC. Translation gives CASSPSAQPVQYF.

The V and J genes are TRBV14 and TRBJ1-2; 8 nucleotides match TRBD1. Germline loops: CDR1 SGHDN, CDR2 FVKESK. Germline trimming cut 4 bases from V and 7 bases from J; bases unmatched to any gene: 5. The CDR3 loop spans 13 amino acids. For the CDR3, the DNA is TGTGCCAGCAGCCCTACAGGGGGGTCTGGCTACACCTTC. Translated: CASSPTGGSGYTF.

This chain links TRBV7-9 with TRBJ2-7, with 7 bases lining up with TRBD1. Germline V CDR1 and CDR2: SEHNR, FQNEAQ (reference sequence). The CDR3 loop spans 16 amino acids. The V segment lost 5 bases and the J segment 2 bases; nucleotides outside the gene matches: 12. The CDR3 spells CASSRARGTVTYEQYF. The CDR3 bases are TGTGCCAGCAGCCGAGCCCGAGGGACAGTTACCTACGAGCAGTACTTC.

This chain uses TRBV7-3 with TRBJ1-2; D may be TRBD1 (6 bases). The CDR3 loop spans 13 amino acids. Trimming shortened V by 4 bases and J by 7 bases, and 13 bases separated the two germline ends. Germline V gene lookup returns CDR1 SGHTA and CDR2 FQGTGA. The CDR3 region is CASSSGQGSGYTF. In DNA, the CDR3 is TGTGCCAGCAGCTCGGGACAAGGCTCTGGCTACACCTTC.

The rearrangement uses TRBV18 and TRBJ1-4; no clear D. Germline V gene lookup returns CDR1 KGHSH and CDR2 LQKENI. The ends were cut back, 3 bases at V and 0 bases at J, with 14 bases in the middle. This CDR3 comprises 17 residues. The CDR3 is CASSPIEQAATNEKLFF. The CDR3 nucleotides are TGTGCCAGCTCACCGATTGAGCAGGCAGCAACTAATGAAAAACTGTTTTTT.

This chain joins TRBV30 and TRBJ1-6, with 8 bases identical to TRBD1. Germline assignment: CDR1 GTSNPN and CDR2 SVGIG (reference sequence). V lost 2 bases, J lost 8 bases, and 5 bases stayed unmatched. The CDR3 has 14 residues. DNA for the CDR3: TGTGCCTGGAGTCTGACAGGGGCACATTCACCCCTCCACTTT. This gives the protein CAWSLTGAHSPLHF.

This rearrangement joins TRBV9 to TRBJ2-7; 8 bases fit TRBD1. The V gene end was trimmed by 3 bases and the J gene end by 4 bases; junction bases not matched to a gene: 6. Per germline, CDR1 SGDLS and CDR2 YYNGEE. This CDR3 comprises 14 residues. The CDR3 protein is CASSAAGGWYEQYF. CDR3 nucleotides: TGTGCCAGCAGCGCCGCAGGGGGCTGGTACGAGCAGTACTTC.

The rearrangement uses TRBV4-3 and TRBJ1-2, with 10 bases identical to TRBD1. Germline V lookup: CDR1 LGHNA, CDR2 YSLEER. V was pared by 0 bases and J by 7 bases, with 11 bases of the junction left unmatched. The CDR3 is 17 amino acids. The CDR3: CASSQDLVTGGSPGYTF. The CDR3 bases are TGCGCCAGCAGCCAAGATCTTGTGACAGGGGGCTCCCCTGGCTACACCTTC.

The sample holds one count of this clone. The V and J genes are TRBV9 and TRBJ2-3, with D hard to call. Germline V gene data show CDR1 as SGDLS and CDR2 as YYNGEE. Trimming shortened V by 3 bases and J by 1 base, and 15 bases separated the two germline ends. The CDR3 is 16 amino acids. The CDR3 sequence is CASSAASLPGTDTQYF. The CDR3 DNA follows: TGTGCCAGCAGCGCCGCCAGTCTCCCTGGCACAGATACGCAGTATTTT.

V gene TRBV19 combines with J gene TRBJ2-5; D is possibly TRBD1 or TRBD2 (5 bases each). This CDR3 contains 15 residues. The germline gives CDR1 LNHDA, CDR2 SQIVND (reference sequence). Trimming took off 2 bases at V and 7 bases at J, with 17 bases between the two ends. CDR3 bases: TGTGCCAGTAGTATAAGTGGGGGAGCCTTGGGGACCCAGTACTTC. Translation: CASSISGGALGTQYF.

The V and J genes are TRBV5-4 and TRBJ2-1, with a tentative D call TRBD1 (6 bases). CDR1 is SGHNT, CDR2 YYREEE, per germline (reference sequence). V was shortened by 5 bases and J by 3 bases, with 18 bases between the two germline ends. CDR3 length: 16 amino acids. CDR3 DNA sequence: TGTGCCAGCAGTACCGCCGTTAACAGGGACTACAATGAGCAGTTCTTC. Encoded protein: CASSTAVNRDYNEQFF.

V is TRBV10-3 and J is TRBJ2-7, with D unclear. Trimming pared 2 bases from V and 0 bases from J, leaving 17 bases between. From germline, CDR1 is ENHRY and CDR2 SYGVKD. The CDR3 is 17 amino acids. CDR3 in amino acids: CAISESSVLLGSYEQYF. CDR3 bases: TGTGCCATCAGTGAGAGTTCGGTTCTGCTAGGCTCCTACGAGCAGTACTTC.

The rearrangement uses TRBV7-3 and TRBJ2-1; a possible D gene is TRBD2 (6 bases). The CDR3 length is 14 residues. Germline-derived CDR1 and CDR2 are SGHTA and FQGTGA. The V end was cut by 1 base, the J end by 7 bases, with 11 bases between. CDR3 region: CASSLMQAGNEQFF. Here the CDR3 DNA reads TGTGCCAGCAGCTTAATGCAGGCGGGGAATGAGCAGTTCTTC. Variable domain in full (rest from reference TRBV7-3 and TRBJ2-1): GAGVSQTPSNKVTEKGKYVELRCDPISGHTALYWYRQSLGQGPEFLIYFQGTGAADDSGLPNDRFFAVRPEGSVSTLKIQRTERGDSAVYLCASSLMQAGNEQFFGPGTRLTVL.

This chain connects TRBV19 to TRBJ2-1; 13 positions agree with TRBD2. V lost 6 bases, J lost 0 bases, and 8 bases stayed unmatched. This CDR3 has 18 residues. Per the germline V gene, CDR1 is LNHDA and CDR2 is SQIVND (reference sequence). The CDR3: CASSLGLAGPGSYNEQFF. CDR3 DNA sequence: TGTGCCAGTAGCTTGGGACTAGCGGGACCGGGCTCCTACAATGAGCAGTTCTTC.

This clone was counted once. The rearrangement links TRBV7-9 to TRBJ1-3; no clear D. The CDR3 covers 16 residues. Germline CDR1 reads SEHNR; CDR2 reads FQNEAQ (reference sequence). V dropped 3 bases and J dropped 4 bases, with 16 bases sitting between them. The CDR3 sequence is CASSFGHSIGGNTIYF. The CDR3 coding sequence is TGTGCCAGCAGCTTTGGGCATTCGATAGGAGGAAACACCATATATTTT.